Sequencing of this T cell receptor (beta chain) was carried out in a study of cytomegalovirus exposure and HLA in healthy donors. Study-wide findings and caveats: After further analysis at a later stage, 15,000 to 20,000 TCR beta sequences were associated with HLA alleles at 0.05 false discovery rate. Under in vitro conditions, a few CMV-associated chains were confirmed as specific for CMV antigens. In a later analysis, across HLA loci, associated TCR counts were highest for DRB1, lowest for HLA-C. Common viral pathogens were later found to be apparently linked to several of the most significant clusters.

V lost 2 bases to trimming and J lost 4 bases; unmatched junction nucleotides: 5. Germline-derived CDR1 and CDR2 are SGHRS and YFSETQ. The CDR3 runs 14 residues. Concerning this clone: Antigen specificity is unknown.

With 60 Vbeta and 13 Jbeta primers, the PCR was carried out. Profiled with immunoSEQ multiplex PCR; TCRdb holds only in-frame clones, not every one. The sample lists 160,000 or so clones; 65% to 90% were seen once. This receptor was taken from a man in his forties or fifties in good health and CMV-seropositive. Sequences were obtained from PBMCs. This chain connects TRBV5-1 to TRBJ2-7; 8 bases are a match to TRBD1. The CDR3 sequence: CASSLGQGWYEQYF. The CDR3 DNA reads TGCGCCAGCAGCTTAGGACAGGGATGGTACGAGCAGTACTTC. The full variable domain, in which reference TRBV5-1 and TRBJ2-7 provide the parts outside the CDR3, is KAGVTQTPRYLIKTRGQQVTLSCSPISGHRSVSWYQQTPGQGLQFLFEYFSETQRNKGNFPGRFSGRQFSNSRSEMNVSTLELGDSALYLCASSLGQGWYEQYFGPGTRLTVT.